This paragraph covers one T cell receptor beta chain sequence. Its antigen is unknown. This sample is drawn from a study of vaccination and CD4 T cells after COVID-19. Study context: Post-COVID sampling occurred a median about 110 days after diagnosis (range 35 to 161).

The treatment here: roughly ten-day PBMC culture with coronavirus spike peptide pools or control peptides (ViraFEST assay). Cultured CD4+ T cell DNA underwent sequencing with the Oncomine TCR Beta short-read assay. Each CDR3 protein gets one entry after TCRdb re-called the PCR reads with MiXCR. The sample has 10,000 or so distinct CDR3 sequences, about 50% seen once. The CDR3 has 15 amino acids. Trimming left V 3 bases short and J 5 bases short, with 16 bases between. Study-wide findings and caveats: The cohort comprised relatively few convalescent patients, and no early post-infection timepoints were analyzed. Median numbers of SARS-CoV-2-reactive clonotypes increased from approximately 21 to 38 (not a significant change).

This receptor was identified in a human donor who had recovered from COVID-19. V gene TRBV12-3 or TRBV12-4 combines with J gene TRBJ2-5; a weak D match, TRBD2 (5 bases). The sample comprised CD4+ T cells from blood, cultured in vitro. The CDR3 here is CASSFDSVGYETQYF. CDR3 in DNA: TGTGCCAGCAGTTTCGATAGCGTCGGTTATGAGACCCAGTACTTC.